Following are 32 T cell receptor beta chains from one sample sequenced in a study of CD8+CD57+ T cells in acquired aplastic anemia. TCR beta VDJ and CDR3 profiles were obtained from a genomic DNA template. TCRdb itself ran the reads through MiXCR, one entry per CDR3 protein. The sample contains 100,000 to 150,000 distinct CDR3 sequences, around 46% of which appear only once. The source material was sorted CD4+, CD8+, or CD8+CD57+ T cells (not recorded which) from PBMCs. The receptors come from a human donor in good health, serving as a control.

This clonotype was seen at least ten times. Given a much more abundant clone one base away, this may be a read error. The CDR3 nucleotides are TGTGCCAGCAGTGGACGGGGCTACGAGCAGTACTTC. Encoded protein: CASSGRGYEQYF. This chain links TRBV2 with TRBJ2-7, with a possible D match to TRBD2 (5 bases). The CDR3 sequence is 12 residues long. Trimming took off 4 bases at V and 3 bases at J, with 7 bases between the two ends. Germline-derived CDR1 and CDR2 are SNHLY and FYNNEI.

The chain is built from TRBV7-2 and TRBJ2-7; D possibly uses TRBD1 or TRBD2 (6 bases each). Germline CDR1 and CDR2: SGHTA and FQGNSA. Trimming stripped 5 bases from V and 6 bases from J, with 14 bases between. The CDR3 is 13 amino acids. The DNA of the CDR3 is TGTGCCAGCAGCCCAGTCGGGGGCTCCGAGCAGTACTTC. It codes for CASSPVGGSEQYF.

The chain couples TRBV14 to TRBJ1-2; 9 bases match TRBD1. The CDR3 runs to 16 residues. Germline V gene sequence: CDR1 SGHDN, CDR2 FVKESK. After removal of 4 bases from V and 3 bases from J, the junction contained 9 bases not matched to a gene. CDR3 protein: CASSPSGTGNDYGYTF. In DNA, the CDR3 is TGTGCCAGCAGCCCGTCCGGGACAGGGAATGACTATGGCTACACCTTC.

This clonotype appeared a single time. The V gene is TRBV7-7, the J gene TRBJ1-1, with TRBD1 matching 10 bases. V was pared by 11 bases and J by 4 bases, with 7 bases of the junction left unmatched. Looked up from germline, CDR1 is SSHAT and CDR2 is FNYEAQ (reference sequence). The CDR3 covers 13 residues. The chain's CDR3 is CAGTGAPGTEAFF. CDR3 DNA sequence: TGTGCCGGGACAGGGGCGCCTGGCACTGAAGCTTTCTTT. Full variable domain (outside the CDR3, taken from reference TRBV7-7 and TRBJ1-1): GAGVSQSPRYKVTKRGQDVTLRCDPISSHATLYWYQQALGQGPEFLTYFNYEAQPDKSGLPSDRFSAERPEGSISTLTIQRTEQRDSAMYRCAGTGAPGTEAFFGQGTRLTVV.

The chain uses TRBV19 and TRBJ2-2; D is ambiguous. The CDR3 extends over 12 amino acids. Trimming shortened V by 3 bases and J by 7 bases, and 6 bases separated the two germline ends. Germline V gene lookup returns CDR1 LNHDA and CDR2 SQIVND (reference sequence). The CDR3 sequence: CASSMSDGELFF. CDR3 nucleotide sequence: TGTGCCAGTAGTATGTCCGACGGGGAGCTGTTTTTT.

This clonotype was seen many times. The chain carries TRBV7-2 and TRBJ1-5, with 7 positions matching TRBD1. The CDR3 has 13 amino acids. The junction had 10 bases not matched to a gene; V was cut back by 5 bases and J by 12 bases. Germline CDR1 is SGHTA and CDR2 is FQGNSA. The CDR3 nucleotides read TGTGCCAGCAGCCCTGGACAGGTCTATGGCCAGCATTTT. It codes for CASSPGQVYGQHF.

The chain recombines TRBV18 with TRBJ2-1, with 10 nucleotides matching TRBD2. This CDR3 is built from 15 residues. The junction had 8 bases not matched to a gene; V was cut back by 6 bases and J by 6 bases. The V gene's germline CDR1 is KGHSH and CDR2 LQKENI. The CDR3: CASSPSGGAVNEQFF. In nucleotides, the CDR3 is TGTGCCAGCTCGCCAAGCGGGGGGGCGGTCAATGAGCAGTTCTTC.

V and J are TRBV19 and TRBJ2-7, with TRBD1 matching 8 bases. J lost 6 bases, V lost 1 base, and 5 bases had no gene match. This CDR3 region has 14 residues. CDR1 and CDR2 from the germline V gene are LNHDA and SQIVND (reference sequence). As DNA, the CDR3 is TGTGCCAGTAGTATAGGACAGGGGACGGGCGAGCAGTACTTC. Protein product: CASSIGQGTGEQYF.

This clonotype was recorded many times. The rearrangement links TRBV19 to TRBJ1-3; the D gene is possibly TRBD1 (5 bases). Germline V gene lookup returns CDR1 LNHDA and CDR2 SQIVND (reference sequence). CDR3 size: 12 residues. The CDR3 sequence is CPQGDSGNTIYF. The CDR3 bases are TGTCCCCAGGGAGACTCTGGAAACACCATATATTTT. The variable domain in full, with the rest retrieved from reference TRBV19 and TRBJ1-3, is DGGITQSPKYLFRKEGQNVTLSCEQNLNHDAMYWYRQDPGQGLRLIYYSQIVNDFQKGDIAEGYSVSREKKESFPLTVTSAQKNPTAFYLCPQGDSGNTIYFGEGSWLTVV.

By share, this clonotype counts as medium-sized. The V call is TRBV10-3, the J call TRBJ1-1, with 7 bases that match TRBD1. The V gene end was trimmed by 0 bases and the J gene end by 4 bases; junction bases not matched to a gene: 8. The germline CDR1 and CDR2 sequences are ENHRY and SYGVKD. CDR3 length: 16 residues. CDR3 loop: CAISESMGQKVTEAFF. The CDR3 bases are TGTGCCATCAGTGAGTCTATGGGACAGAAAGTCACTGAAGCTTTCTTT.

This clonotype has at least ten counts. Being one base from a much bigger clone, this may be a read error. This sequence joins TRBV19 and TRBJ1-1, with 8 bases aligning to TRBD1. The germline CDR1 and CDR2 sequences are LNHDA and SQIVND (reference sequence). The CDR3 is made up of 14 amino acids. CDR3 DNA: TGTGTCAGTAGTGGGCAGACAGGGGAGTTTGAAGCTTTCTTT. Amino acid sequence: CVSSGQTGEFEAFF.

This clonotype was observed at least ten times. The chain has TRBV18 and TRBJ2-1, with a tentative D call TRBD1 (6 bases). CDR1 is KGHSH, CDR2 LQKENI, per germline. The V gene lost 3 bases and the J gene lost 3 bases, with 12 bases spanning the gap. The CDR3 has 15 residues. The CDR3 sequence is CASSPSDSDYNEQFF. The DNA of the CDR3 is TGTGCCAGCTCACCCTCGGACAGCGACTACAATGAGCAGTTCTTC.

The J gene is TRBJ2-3, the V gene TRBV7-8; 9 bases are shared with TRBD2. The CDR3 has 15 residues. CDR1 and CDR2 from the germline V gene are SGHVS and FQNEAQ. Losses at the gene ends were 5 bases for V and 3 bases for J; bases not matched to a gene: 6. The CDR3 bases are TGTGCCAGCAGCCCTAGCGGGACAAGGACAGATACGCAGTATTTT. This encodes CASSPSGTRTDTQYF.

The genes are TRBV7-2 and TRBJ1-6; possibly TRBD1 for D (6 bases). This CDR3 region has 14 residues. The V end was cut by 5 bases, the J end by 4 bases, with 9 bases between. Germline V gene sequence: CDR1 SGHTA, CDR2 FQGNSA. The CDR3 coding sequence is TGTGCCAGCAGCCCGGACAGTTATAATTCACCCCTCCACTTT. This gives the protein CASSPDSYNSPLHF. The variable domain in full, with the rest retrieved from reference TRBV7-2 and TRBJ1-6, is GAGVSQSPSNKVTEKGKDVELRCDPISGHTALYWYRQSLGQGLEFLIYFQGNSAPDKSGLPSDRFSAERTGGSVSTLTIQRTQQEDSAVYLCASSPDSYNSPLHFGNGTRLTVT.

This clonotype showed up just once. The genes are TRBV20-1 and TRBJ1-4; D gene unclear. This CDR3 is 17 amino acids long. V was trimmed by 1 base and J by 3 bases, leaving 18 bases between them. CDR1 and CDR2 (germline): DFQATT, SNEGSKA (reference sequence). CDR3 in amino acids: CSARVKGMAIANEKLFF. The CDR3 DNA sequence: TGCAGTGCTAGAGTCAAGGGAATGGCCATAGCTAATGAAAAACTGTTTTTT.

This clonotype was detected many times. V gene TRBV11-3 combines with J gene TRBJ2-6; 7 bases map to TRBD1. Trimming took 5 bases from V and 0 from J; bases not matched to a gene: 10. In germline, CDR1 is SGHNT, CDR2 YENEEA. This CDR3 has 18 amino acids. CDR3 protein: CASSTRQGSFSGANVLTF. In nucleotides, the CDR3 is TGTGCCAGCAGCACAAGACAGGGAAGCTTCTCTGGGGCCAACGTCCTGACTTTC.

This clonotype was observed at least ten times. V and J are TRBV3-1 and TRBJ1-1; the match to TRBD1 covers 7 bases. Germline V gives CDR1 LGHDT, CDR2 YNNKEL (reference sequence). This CDR3 is 14 amino acids long. V lost 6 bases to trimming and J lost 2 bases; unmatched junction nucleotides: 6. CDR3 sequence reads: CASSQTGYNTEAFF. In nucleotides, the CDR3 is TGTGCCAGCAGTCAGACAGGGTATAACACTGAAGCTTTCTTT.

CDR3 bases: TGCAGTGCTAGTGGTTTGGACCAGGGCAGGTACGAGCAGTACTTC. This translates into CSASGLDQGRYEQYF. The rearrangement uses TRBV20-1 and TRBJ2-7; possible D gene TRBD1, 5 bases. The CDR3 consists of 15 residues. Trimming stripped 3 bases from V and 4 bases from J, with 19 bases between. CDR1 is DFQATT, CDR2 SNEGSKA, per germline (reference sequence).

J is TRBJ2-1 and V is TRBV10-3; 7 nucleotides match TRBD1. CDR3 size: 15 residues. The germline V gene has CDR1 ENHRY and CDR2 SYGVKD. J was trimmed by 4 bases and V by 7 bases; bases with no gene match: 10. CDR3 sequence reads: CAITSLTGPYNEQFF. In DNA, the CDR3 is TGTGCCATCACCAGCTTGACAGGGCCATACAATGAGCAGTTCTTC.

This clonotype was counted ten times or more. The V and J genes are TRBV7-2 and TRBJ2-1, with 12 positions matching TRBD2. There are 17 residues in the CDR3. J gave up 2 bases and V 1 base, and 3 bases lay outside the gene matches. Germline-derived CDR1 and CDR2 are SGHTA and FQGNSA. CDR3 sequence: CASSLVASGGAYNEQFF. The DNA for the CDR3 is TGTGCCAGCAGCTTAGTGGCTAGCGGGGGGGCCTACAATGAGCAGTTCTTC. Filled out from reference TRBV7-2 and TRBJ2-1, the complete variable domain reads GAGVSQSPSNKVTEKGKDVELRCDPISGHTALYWYRQSLGQGLEFLIYFQGNSAPDKSGLPSDRFSAERTGGSVSTLTIQRTQQEDSAVYLCASSLVASGGAYNEQFFGPGTRLTVL.

The rearrangement uses TRBV7-9 and TRBJ2-2; maybe TRBD1 (6 bases). V was pared by 5 bases and J by 6 bases, with 13 bases between. The CDR3 runs 14 residues. Per the germline V gene, CDR1 is SEHNR and CDR2 is FQNEAQ (reference sequence). The CDR3 loop is CASSRGEGAGELFF. Written as DNA, the CDR3 is TGTGCCAGCAGCCGTGGTGAGGGGGCCGGGGAGCTGTTTTTT.

The CDR3 DNA is TGTGCCACCGACGGGACAGGCTCTTACGAGCAGTACTTC. It codes for CATDGTGSYEQYF. This rearrangement joins TRBV24-1 to TRBJ2-7, with TRBD1 identical over 8 bases. The length of the CDR3 is 13 residues. J gave up 4 bases and V 9 bases, and 7 bases lay outside the gene matches. Germline CDR1 KGHDR, CDR2 SFDVKD.

The genes are TRBV20-1 and TRBJ2-7, with D tentatively TRBD2 (7 bases). The V and J ends lost 6 bases and 4 bases respectively, with 16 bases between them. CDR1 is DFQATT and CDR2 is SNEGSKA in the germline V gene (reference sequence). This CDR3 contains 13 residues. The DNA of the CDR3 is TGCAGTGCGCCACCGGGGGGCGGGTACGAGCAGTACTTC. This codes for CSAPPGGGYEQYF.

The table lists this clonotype with many counts. The rearrangement links TRBV2 to TRBJ2-1; D is perhaps TRBD2 (6 bases). V was trimmed by 4 bases and J by 2 bases, leaving 21 bases between them. Germline loops: CDR1 SNHLY, CDR2 FYNNEI. The CDR3 consists of 18 residues. The CDR3 nucleotides read TGTGCCAGCAGTGGAGGTTTAGGGCTAGCGAGGACCTACAATGAGCAGTTCTTC. Amino acids: CASSGGLGLARTYNEQFF.

The chain has TRBV29-1 and TRBJ2-7, with D maybe TRBD2 (6 bases). Trimming removed 8 bases from V and 3 bases from J, with 14 bases in between. Germline CDR1 SQVTM, CDR2 ANQGSEA. This CDR3 is 12 amino acids long. The CDR3 DNA reads TGCAGCTTAGCGGCCAGGGACTACGAGCAGTACTTC. Its protein is CSLAARDYEQYF.

The V call is TRBV7-3, the J call TRBJ2-3; unclear D gene. The CDR3 loop spans 12 amino acids. With 5 bases removed from V and 2 bases from J, the gap between germline ends came to 5 bases. Germline CDR1 and CDR2: SGHTA and FQGTGA. This CDR3 reads CASSDDTDTQYF. In DNA form, the CDR3 reads TGTGCCAGCAGCGACGACACAGATACGCAGTATTTT.

In its sample, this clonotype was seen once. No conserved phenylalanine or tryptophan is present at the end of the CDR3, so a read error is the likely explanation. The V call is TRBV10-3, the J call TRBJ1-2; D is uncertain. The V gene's germline CDR1 is ENHRY and CDR2 SYGVKD. The CDR3 covers 12 residues. Between the trimmed V and J ends, which lost 6 bases and 4 bases, there was a span of 9 bases. CDR3 sequence: CAIRSGGYGYTL. For the CDR3, the DNA is TGTGCCATCAGATCGGGCGGCTATGGCTACACCCTC.

This clonotype was observed many times. The chain uses TRBV20-1 and TRBJ1-5; perhaps TRBD1 as D (5 bases). Between the trimmed V and J ends, which lost 0 bases and 2 bases, there was a span of 5 bases. Germline loops: CDR1 DFQATT, CDR2 SNEGSKA (reference sequence). The CDR3 length is 13 residues. The CDR3 loop is CSAREGGNQPQHF. In DNA form, the CDR3 reads TGCAGTGCTAGAGAAGGGGGCAATCAGCCCCAGCATTTT.

The V and J genes are TRBV25-1 and TRBJ2-7; the match to TRBD1 covers 7 bases. V gave up 2 bases and J gave up 3 bases; unmatched junction bases: 4. Germline V gene data show CDR1 as MGHDK and CDR2 as SYGVNS. There are 14 residues in the CDR3. CDR3 residues: CASSERDSHYEQYF. CDR3 coding DNA: TGTGCCAGCAGTGAACGGGACAGTCACTACGAGCAGTACTTC.

The J gene is TRBJ1-2, the V gene TRBV20-1, with a possible D match to TRBD1 (5 bases). Germline assignment: CDR1 DFQATT and CDR2 SNEGSKA (reference sequence). CDR3 length: 11 residues. V lost 6 bases and J 4 bases, leaving 9 bases between the germline ends. CDR3 in amino acids: CSAAGLYGYTF. CDR3 DNA: TGCAGTGCGGCAGGGCTCTATGGCTACACCTTC.

This clonotype was detected ten times or more. The chain has TRBV7-6 and TRBJ2-7; TRBD2 matches 9 bases. The germline V gene has CDR1 SGHVS and CDR2 FNYEAQ. This CDR3 spans 17 amino acids. Trimming took 2 bases from V and 4 from J; bases not matched to a gene: 12. CDR3: CASSLSSGSGGDYEQYF. CDR3 bases: TGTGCCAGCAGCTTAAGTTCCGGTAGCGGGGGAGATTACGAGCAGTACTTC.

The V and J genes are TRBV25-1 and TRBJ2-7; 9 nucleotides agree with TRBD2. After removal of 3 bases from V and 0 bases from J, the junction contained 6 bases not matched to a gene. CDR1 is MGHDK, CDR2 SYGVNS, per germline. The CDR3 spans 16 residues. Here the CDR3 reads CASSDPSGRSSYEQYF. CDR3 DNA sequence: TGTGCCAGCAGTGATCCAAGCGGGAGGAGCTCCTACGAGCAGTACTTC.